These 2 T cell receptor beta chains originate from one sample sequenced in a study of cytomegalovirus exposure and HLA in healthy donors. Assay: immunoSEQ multiplex PCR; the TCRdb copy retains only in-frame clones and omits some. There are under 300,000 clones in the sample; around 86% occur only once, and less than 1.2% lies in the top ten. Sequenced material: PBMCs. All receptors derive from a woman aged 18-29 years in good health and CMV-seronegative.

The chain uses TRBV27 and TRBJ1-1; D remains ambiguous. The V and J ends lost 5 bases and 1 base respectively, with 11 bases between them. Germline V gene sequence: CDR1 MNHEY, CDR2 SMNVEV (reference sequence). This CDR3 is built from 14 residues. In nucleotides, the CDR3 is TGTGCCAGCAGTCCACAGTCTTGGAACACTGAAGCTTTCTTT. Encoded protein: CASSPQSWNTEAFF.

CDR3 loop: CAISMTGTGPGGYTF. The CDR3 DNA reads TGTGCCATCAGCATGACCGGGACAGGGCCCGGCGGCTACACCTTC. This sequence joins TRBV10-3 and TRBJ1-2, with 9 bases aligning to TRBD1. Trimming removed 6 bases from V and 8 bases from J; junction bases left unmatched: 13. Germline values: CDR1 ENHRY, CDR2 SYGVKD. This CDR3 is built from 15 residues.